The present T cell receptor beta chain was sequenced within a study of blood T cell repertoires in COVID-19 (dated by TCRdb to about 2020). About the full investigation: Samples from collaborators originated in the United States, Italy and Spain and spanned both the acute and convalescent phases of COVID-19. The dataset comprised deeply sampled blood TCRbeta repertoires from subjects exposed to, actively infected with, or recovered from COVID-19. The material from the prospective study consisted of cDNA or gDNA derived from T cells, B-cell-depleted T cells, or PBMCs. Where HLA class I and class II types were available, the types were taken from metadata supplied by the sample provider, not from assay-based typing. The sample metadata nearly always contained a de-identified subject ID, COVID-19 status, age in years and sex. Samples came from the ongoing ImmuneRACE study (first 160 participants) plus 1,254 subjects from 6 global collaborators. The repertoires were made available in a free public database intended to serve as a resource for research on the immune response to SARS-CoV-2.

Participants in the prospective study were enrolled through a virtual design, were aged roughly 18 to 100 years, and lived in fewer than 30 United States geographic areas. Cohort assignment in the prospective study relied on participant-reported clinical history from a screening survey and a study questionnaire. Recovered participants in ImmuneRACE Cohort 3 were defined as having two consecutive negative NP/OP PCR tests, clearance from a healthcare professional, or resolution of symptoms. In the prospective study, whole blood, serum and a nasopharyngeal or oropharyngeal swab were collected from each participant by mobile phlebotomists. Participants in the prospective study had the option to provide additional blood draws and questionnaires over an approximately 2-month period. Before DNA extraction, blood samples from the prospective study were shipped at room temperature or frozen. The immunoSEQ Assay, a bias-controlled multiplex PCR, was used to amplify TCRbeta CDR3 regions from genomic DNA. Processing in the source paper ran as follows. Nucleated cell counts per sample were estimated from amplification of reference gene primers within the assay. To quantify the absolute abundance of each unique TCRbeta CDR3 rearrangement, sequence reads were collapsed and filtered. For each sample, productive Simpson clonality was calculated by taking the square root of Simpson's diversity index across productive rearrangements. In TCRdb, the immuneACCESS table is reduced to in-frame sequences with V and J assigned. These tables do not hold every clone; where another copy was compared, an unresolved V gene accounts for under half, and the others remain unexplained. V and J calls and clone size come straight from that table; D and trimming were deduced from the DNA. The sample table lists about 330,000 clones, more than 75% of them with a count of one. The top ten hold over 4% of the sample.

Counted from cysteine to phenylalanine, this CDR3 has 13 amino acids. The sequence is cut down to CDR3 DNA, 39 bases in frame from base 1. From a lookup of the germline V gene, CDR1 and CDR2 are MDHEN and SYDVKM. The junction shows trimming of 7 bases on V and 2 bases on J, plus 12 bases between the germline ends. Comments on this clone: There is no known antigen for this receptor. Per-base qualities were not stored, and no clone one base away is much larger.

The full study reports these points: Clinical and demographic metadata were provided uncurated, with the amount varying by source and participant.

This sequence uses TRBV28 and TRBJ2-7; the D gene assignment is ambiguous. The sequencing input was PBMCs or T cells enriched from blood (not recorded which). The origin of this receptor is a woman aged 25-40 years who had recovered from COVID-19. The DNA sequence is as follows: TGTGCCAGCACAAGTTCCTTAGCCTACGAGCAGTACTTC. Its translation is CASTSSLAYEQYF. With all but the CDR3 taken from the reference TRBV28 and TRBJ2-7 genes, the full variable domain is: DVKVTQSSRYLVKRTGEKVFLECVQDMDHENMFWYRQDPGLGLRLIYFSYDVKMKEKGDIPEGYSVSREKKERFSLILESASTNQTSMYLCASTSSLAYEQYFGPGTRLTVT.